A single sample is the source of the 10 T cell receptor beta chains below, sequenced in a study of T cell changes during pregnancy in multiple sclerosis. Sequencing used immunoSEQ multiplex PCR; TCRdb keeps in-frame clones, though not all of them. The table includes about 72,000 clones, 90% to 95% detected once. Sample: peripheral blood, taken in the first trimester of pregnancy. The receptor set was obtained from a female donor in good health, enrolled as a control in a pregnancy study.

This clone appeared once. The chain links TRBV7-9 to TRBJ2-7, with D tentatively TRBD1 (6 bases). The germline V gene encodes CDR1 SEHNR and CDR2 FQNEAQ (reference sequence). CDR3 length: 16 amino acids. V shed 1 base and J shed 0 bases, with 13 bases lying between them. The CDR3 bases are TGTGCCAGCAGCTTAGGTAGGGGGACATCCTCCTACGAGCAGTACTTC. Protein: CASSLGRGTSSYEQYF.

CDR3: CASSEFGVVGETQYF. The CDR3 DNA is TGTGCCAGCAGTGAATTCGGGGTTGTAGGAGAGACCCAGTACTTC. This chain joins TRBV2 and TRBJ2-5, with D maybe TRBD2 (5 bases). CDR1 and CDR2 from the germline V gene are SNHLY and FYNNEI. This CDR3 has 15 residues. V lost 2 bases and J 4 bases, leaving 14 bases between the germline ends. The whole variable domain, remainder taken from reference TRBV2 and TRBJ2-5, is EPEVTQTPSHQVTQMGQEVILRCVPISNHLYFYWYRQILGQKVEFLVSFYNNEISEKSEIFDDQFSVERPDGSNFTLKIRSTKLEDSAMYFCASSEFGVVGETQYFGPGTRLLVL.

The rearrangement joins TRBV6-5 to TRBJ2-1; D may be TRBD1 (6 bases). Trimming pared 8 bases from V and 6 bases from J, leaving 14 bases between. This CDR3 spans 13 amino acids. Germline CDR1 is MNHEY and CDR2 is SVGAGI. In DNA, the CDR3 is TGTGCCAGCGGGGGCGGAAGGGGCAATGAGCAGTTCTTC. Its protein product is CASGGGRGNEQFF.

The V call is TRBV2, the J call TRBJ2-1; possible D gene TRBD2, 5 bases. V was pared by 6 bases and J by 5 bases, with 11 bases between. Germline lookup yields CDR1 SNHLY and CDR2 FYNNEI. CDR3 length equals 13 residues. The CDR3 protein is CASSKSGNNEQFF. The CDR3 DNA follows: TGTGCCAGCAGCAAAAGCGGAAACAATGAGCAGTTCTTC.

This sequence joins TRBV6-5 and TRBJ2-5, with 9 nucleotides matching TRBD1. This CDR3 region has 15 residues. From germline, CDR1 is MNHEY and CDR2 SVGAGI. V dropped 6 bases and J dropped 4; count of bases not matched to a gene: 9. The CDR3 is CASSSGQGRVETQYF. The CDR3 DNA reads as TGTGCCAGCAGCTCCGGACAGGGGCGGGTAGAGACCCAGTACTTC.

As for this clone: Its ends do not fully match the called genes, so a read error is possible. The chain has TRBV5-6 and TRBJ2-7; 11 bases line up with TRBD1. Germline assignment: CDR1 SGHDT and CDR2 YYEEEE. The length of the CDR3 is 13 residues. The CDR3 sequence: CASSGQGAYQQYF. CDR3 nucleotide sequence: TGTGCCAGCAGCGGACAGGGGGCCTACCAGCAGTACTTC.

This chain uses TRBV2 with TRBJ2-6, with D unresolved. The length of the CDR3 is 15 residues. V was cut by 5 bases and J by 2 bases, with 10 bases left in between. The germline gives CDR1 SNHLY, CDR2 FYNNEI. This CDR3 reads CASSLLTPGANVLTF. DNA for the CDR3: TGTGCCAGCAGTCTACTTACTCCTGGGGCCAACGTCCTGACTTTC.

Written as DNA, the CDR3 is TGCGCCAGCAGCTCGATACCCCGGGGCACCGGGGAGCTGTTTTTT. Translation gives CASSSIPRGTGELFF. This sequence joins TRBV5-1 and TRBJ2-2; D might be TRBD2 (5 bases). This CDR3 comprises 15 residues. Per the germline V gene, CDR1 is SGHRS and CDR2 is YFSETQ. V lost 3 bases, J lost 4 bases, and 13 bases lay in between.

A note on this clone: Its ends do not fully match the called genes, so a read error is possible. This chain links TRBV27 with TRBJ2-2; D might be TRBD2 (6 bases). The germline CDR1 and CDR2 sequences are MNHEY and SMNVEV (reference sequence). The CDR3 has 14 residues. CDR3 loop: CATSSGALPGELFF. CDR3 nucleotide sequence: TGTGCCACCAGTTCGGGAGCCCTCCCCGGGGAGCTGTTTTTT.

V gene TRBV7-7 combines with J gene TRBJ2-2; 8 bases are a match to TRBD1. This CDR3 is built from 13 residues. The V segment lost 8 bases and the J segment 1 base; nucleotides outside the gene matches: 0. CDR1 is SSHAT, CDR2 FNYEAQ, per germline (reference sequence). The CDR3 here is CASGQGNTGELFF. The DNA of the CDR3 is TGTGCCAGCGGACAGGGGAACACCGGGGAGCTGTTTTTT.